This T cell receptor (beta chain) was identified during a study of blood T cell repertoires in COVID-19. Study overall: The samples span acute and convalescent COVID-19 from the United States, Italy and Spain. T cells, B-cell-depleted T cells, or PBMCs supplied cDNA or gDNA.

Trimming pared 5 bases from V and 4 bases from J, leaving 9 bases between. The CDR3 is 12 residues long. Germline V CDR1 and CDR2: SGHRS, YFSETQ. Sequencing used immunoSEQ multiplex PCR; TCRdb keeps in-frame clones, though not all of them. Counted here are 85,000 or so clones, approximately 90% occurring once; the ten biggest clones make up 27%. The J gene is TRBJ1-2, the V gene TRBV5-1, with D possibly TRBD1 on 6 matching bases. The receptor was derived from a man aged 50-59 years with active or convalescent COVID-19. The sample was peripheral blood. The CDR3 here is CASRPDSYGYTF. CDR3 sequence (DNA): TGCGCCAGCAGACCGGACAGCTATGGCTACACCTTC.